The sequence of this TCR beta chain was determined in a study of cytomegalovirus exposure and HLA in healthy donors. Study context: An earlier analysis found 100 million or so unique TCR beta sequences from around 180 million T cells.

PCR primers comprised 60 Vbeta and 13 Jbeta primers. Data came from immunoSEQ multiplex PCR; TCRdb stores just in-frame clones and leaves some out. The sample records roughly 150,000 clones, 73% being singletons. Germline V gives CDR1 SGHTA, CDR2 FQGNSA. This CDR3 contains 13 residues. The V end lost 1 base, the J end lost 5 bases, and 6 bases lay between the germline ends. General observations from the study: There was a cluster of highly shared sequence variants that was likely a sequencing artifact.

As for this clone: Its antigen is still unknown.

The sequence derives from a woman in her late teens or twenties in good health and CMV-seropositive. The rearrangement joins TRBV7-2 to TRBJ2-1; D unresolved. The sample was PBMCs. The CDR3 here is CASSLGPNNEQFF. The DNA for the CDR3 is TGTGCCAGCAGCTTAGGGCCGAACAATGAGCAGTTCTTC.